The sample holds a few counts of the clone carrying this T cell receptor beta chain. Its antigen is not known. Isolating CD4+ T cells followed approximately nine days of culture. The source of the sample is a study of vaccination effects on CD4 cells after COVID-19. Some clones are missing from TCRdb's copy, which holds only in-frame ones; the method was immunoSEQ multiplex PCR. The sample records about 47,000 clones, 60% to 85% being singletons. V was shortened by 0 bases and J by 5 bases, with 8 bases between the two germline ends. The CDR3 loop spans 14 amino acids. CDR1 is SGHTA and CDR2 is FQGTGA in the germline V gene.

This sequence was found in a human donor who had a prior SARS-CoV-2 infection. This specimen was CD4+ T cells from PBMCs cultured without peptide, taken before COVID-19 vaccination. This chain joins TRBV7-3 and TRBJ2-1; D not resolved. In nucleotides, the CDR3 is TGTGCCAGCAGCTTAACGTTGGGTAACAATGAGCAGTTCTTC. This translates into CASSLTLGNNEQFF.